What follows are 3 T cell receptor beta chains derived from one specimen sequenced in a study of T cells after yellow fever vaccination. TCRdb re-called the 5' RACE reads with MiXCR, one entry per CDR3 protein. The top ten hold roughly a sixth of the sample, which has roughly 400,000 distinct CDR3 sequences, under 20% seen once. Sequenced here: PBMCs, sampled before the yellow fever booster vaccination. Receptors were obtained from a man younger than 30 who received the YFV17D yellow fever vaccine.

This chain connects TRBV19 to TRBJ1-5; no clear D gene. Between the trimmed V and J ends, which lost 3 bases and 7 bases, there was a span of 7 bases. The CDR3 consists of 12 residues. The V gene's germline CDR1 is LNHDA and CDR2 SQIVND (reference sequence). The CDR3 spells CASSMIRQPQHF. The CDR3 region has the DNA TGTGCCAGTAGTATGATCAGACAGCCCCAGCATTTT.

In this sample, this clonotype turned up a few times. This chain uses TRBV3-1 with TRBJ2-1, with D perhaps TRBD1 (5 bases). Germline V gene data show CDR1 as LGHDT and CDR2 as YNNKEL (reference sequence). CDR3 length: 16 residues. V was shortened by 2 bases and J by 8 bases, with 19 bases between the two germline ends. The CDR3 bases are TGTGCCAGCAGCCAAATATCGGCCGGCCGCAGGGATGAGCAGTTCTTC. As protein: CASSQISAGRRDEQFF.

This clonotype was detected a few times. The chain is built from TRBV5-1 and TRBJ2-7, with D possibly matching TRBD2 (6 bases). The CDR3 runs 15 residues. Trimming pared 0 bases from V and 4 bases from J, leaving 14 bases between. Germline CDR1 reads SGHRS; CDR2 reads YFSETQ. The chain's CDR3 is CASSLVLGGLYEQYF. The CDR3 nucleotides read TGCGCCAGCAGCTTGGTTCTCGGGGGTCTTTACGAGCAGTACTTC.